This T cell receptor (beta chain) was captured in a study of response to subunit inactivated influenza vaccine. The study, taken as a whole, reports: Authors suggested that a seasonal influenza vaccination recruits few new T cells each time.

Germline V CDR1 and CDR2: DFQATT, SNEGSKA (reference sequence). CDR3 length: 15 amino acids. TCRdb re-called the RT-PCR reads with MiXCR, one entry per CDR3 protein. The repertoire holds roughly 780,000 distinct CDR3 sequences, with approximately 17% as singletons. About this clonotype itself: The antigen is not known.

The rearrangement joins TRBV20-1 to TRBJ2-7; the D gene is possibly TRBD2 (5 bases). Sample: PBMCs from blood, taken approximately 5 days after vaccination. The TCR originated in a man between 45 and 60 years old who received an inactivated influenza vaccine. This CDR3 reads CSAFLLRRGSYEQYF. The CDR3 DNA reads TGCAGCGCTTTCCTCCTCCGCCGGGGCTCCTACGAGCAGTACTTC.